The sequence of this T cell receptor beta chain was determined in a study of a mutant IDH1 vaccine in newly diagnosed glioma. Study information: Scheduled for weeks 1, 3, 5, 7, 11, 15, 19 and 23, eight vaccinations were given to patients. Therapy received beforehand was radiotherapy, temozolomide, or both, with most patients given both. Patients began vaccination 4-6 weeks after radiotherapy alone, or with temozolomide cycles.

TCRdb's table, derived via immunoSEQ multiplex PCR, lists solely in-frame clones and lacks some. The sample has 55,000 to 65,000 clones; 80% are singletons. Time point indicated: week 11, during vaccination. Doses of 300 ug of mutant IDH1 20-mer peptide were given with topical imiquimod. Donors had new WHO grade 3 or 4 IDH1-mutant, ATRX-lost astrocytomas. There are 10 residues in the CDR3. Germline loops: CDR1 SNHLY, CDR2 FYNNEI. Trimming pared 8 bases from V and 9 bases from J, leaving 8 bases between. Comment on this clone: Its antigen is currently unknown.

The sample was PBMCs, taken from a glioma patient whose treatment included an IDH1 peptide vaccine. The receptor comes from a man aged 45 to 65 with glioma. The rearrangement joins TRBV2 to TRBJ1-5; no clear D gene. The CDR3 sequence: CASGSGPQHF. CDR3 DNA: TGTGCCAGCGGTTCCGGGCCCCAGCATTTT.